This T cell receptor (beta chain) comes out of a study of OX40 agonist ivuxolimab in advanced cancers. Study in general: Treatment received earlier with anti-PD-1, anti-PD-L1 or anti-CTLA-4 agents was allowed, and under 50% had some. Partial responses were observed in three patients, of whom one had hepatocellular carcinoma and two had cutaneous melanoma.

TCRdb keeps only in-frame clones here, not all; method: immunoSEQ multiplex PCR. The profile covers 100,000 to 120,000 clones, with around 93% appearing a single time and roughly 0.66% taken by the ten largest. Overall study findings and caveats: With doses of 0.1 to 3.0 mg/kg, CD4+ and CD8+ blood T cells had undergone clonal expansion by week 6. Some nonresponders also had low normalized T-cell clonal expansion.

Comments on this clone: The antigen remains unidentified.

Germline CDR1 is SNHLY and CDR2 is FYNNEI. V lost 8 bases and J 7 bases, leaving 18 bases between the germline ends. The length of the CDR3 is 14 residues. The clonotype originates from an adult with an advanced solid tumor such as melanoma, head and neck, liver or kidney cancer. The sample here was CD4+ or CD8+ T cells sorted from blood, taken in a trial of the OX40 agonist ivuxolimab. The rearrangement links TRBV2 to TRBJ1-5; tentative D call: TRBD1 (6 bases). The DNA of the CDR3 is TGTGCCAGCCGGGTCTCCGCGGGGGGCCAGCCCCAGCATTTT. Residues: CASRVSAGGQPQHF.